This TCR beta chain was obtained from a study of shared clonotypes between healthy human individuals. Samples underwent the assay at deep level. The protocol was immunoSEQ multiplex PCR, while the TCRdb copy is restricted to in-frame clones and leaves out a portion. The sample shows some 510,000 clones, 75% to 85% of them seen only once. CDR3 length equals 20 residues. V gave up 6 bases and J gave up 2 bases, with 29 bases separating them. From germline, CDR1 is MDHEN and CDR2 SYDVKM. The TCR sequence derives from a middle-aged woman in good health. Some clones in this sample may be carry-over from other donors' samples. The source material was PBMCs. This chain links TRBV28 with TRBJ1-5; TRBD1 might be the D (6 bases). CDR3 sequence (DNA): TGTGCCAGCAGCATCACCGGACAGCTCCCCAATTGGGGGGGCAATCAGCCCCAGCATTTT. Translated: CASSITGQLPNWGGNQPQHF.